This TCR beta chain was observed in a study of cytomegalovirus exposure and HLA in healthy donors (dated by TCRdb to about 2017). With respect to the entire study: According to an earlier analysis of several hundred of the donors, roughly 180 million T cells yielded some 120 million unique TCR beta sequences and 250 to 350 Gb of sequence data. Of the approximately 370 genotyped donors, 70% to 90% were placed in the genetic ancestry cluster associated with self-reported Caucasian donors. Using immunosequencing, the study profiled T cell repertoires from about 620 subjects and related those repertoires to cytomegalovirus serostatus. The number of typed donors differed by locus: about 620-630 for A, B, C, DRB1 and DQB1; 500 to 550 for DQA1; about 600 for DPA1; and 400 to 480 for DPB1. Donor age, sex, ethnicity and CMV serostatus were compiled alongside the repertoire data. All discovery cohort repertoires had been generated on a single sequencing platform. Five DR-DQ haplotypes were treated as single units for association and clustering because of strong linkage in the cohort. In a later genetic analysis, genome-wide SNP genotypes for about three fifths of the 666 donors were used, and that subset was treated as a discovery cohort. Among some 410 genotyped donors of the cohort, an average of 235,054 unique TCR beta nucleotide sequences were sequenced per donor, about a sixth of them non-productive. The study aimed to test whether signatures of past pathogen exposure could be identified by cataloging public T cell receptors. A later analysis re-examined previously published TCR beta repertoires from several hundred donors and added high-resolution HLA genotyping to investigate patterns of TCR occurrence. A separate validation cohort of about 110 different subjects was used in addition to the roughly 700-subject first cohort. To decide whether each TCR beta V gene segment behaved as functional or pseudogenic, an earlier analysis of fewer than 750 of the donors relied on high-throughput TCR beta sequencing. Rather than using new phenotypic data, the later analysis identified candidate immune exposures from TCR beta sequences and from how often those sequences occurred across donors. To predict cytomegalovirus infection status, the study combined high-throughput TCR immunosequencing, statistical association of individual TCRs with disease status, and machine learning. Approximately 310 gigabases of sequencing data and around 90 million unique TCR sequences made up an early release that covered approximately 620 HLA-typed donors. HLA typing covered class I and class II loci at four-digit resolution.

Library generation was performed with the immunoSEQ multiplex PCR assay. For the multiplex PCR, a mixture combining 60 forward primers for TCR Vbeta segments and 13 reverse primers for TCR Jbeta segments was used. The CDR3 region of rearranged TCR beta genes was amplified from genomic DNA with a multiplex PCR assay. The amplified TCR beta libraries were sequenced on the Illumina HiSeq System as 87-base-pair reads. The source study handled its data this way. In a later analysis, some 80 million unique TCR beta chains were counted across the approximately 670 repertoires, and roughly 11 million of these chains were shared by at least two donors. Raw reads were error-corrected and collapsed into unique sequences by a nearest-neighbor algorithm in which closely related sequences were merged to remove PCR and sequencing errors. Alignment of CDR3 sequences to IMGT reference sequences was used to assign V, D and J gene segments. For a sequence to be retained, at least a six-nucleotide match to both a V gene segment and a J gene segment was required. Rearrangements were called productive when the CDR3 lacked stop codons and stayed in frame with V and J; all others were non-productive. Following IMGT convention, CDR3 was defined as the stretch from the second conserved V-encoded cysteine up to the conserved J-encoded phenylalanine. Sequences without an unambiguous match to a single V gene segment were excluded from the earlier analysis of about 640 of the donors. In an earlier analysis of approximately 610 of the donors, V segments were called functional above 56.7% productive rearrangements and were called segregating when the between-donor standard deviation exceeded 5%. To diagnose cytomegalovirus status from the catalog of TCR beta chain sequences, a statistical classification framework was built. V and J gene assignment, in a later analysis, came from comparing TCR nucleotide sequences with IMGT/GENE-DB human TR gene sequences. A later analysis assigned CDR3 sequences and most-parsimonious VDJ recombination scenarios with the TCRdist pipeline. In a later analysis, every TCR beta chain was defined by the combination of its CDR3 amino acid sequence and its V-gene family, and reads without a unique V-gene family were dropped. To address suspected cross-contamination and a sequencing artifact, a later analysis removed several hundred highly shared, low-generation-probability nucleotide sequences. For each public chain, a later analysis derived a clonal expansion index from normalized ranks of inferred template counts within each repertoire. A later analysis computed generation probabilities with a VDJ recombination model fitted to out-of-frame rearrangements, and checked the results against IGoR. In a later analysis, TCR-TCR, TCR-HLA and TCR-CMV co-occurrence was scored with hypergeometric tests, and a repertoire-size bias correction was applied to TCR pairs. In a later analysis, false discovery rates were estimated by permuting HLA or CMV assignments 20 times. In a later analysis, co-occurring TCRs were grouped using DBSCAN, with TCRdist sequence similarity added in when clustering inside HLA-allele-positive subsets. For co-occurrence clustering, repertoires with fewer than 30,000 or more than 120,000 public chains were excluded, along with a handful of repertoires with anomalous nucleotide sharing. TCRdb provides this immuneACCESS table in a form limited to in-frame rearrangements. Some clones are lacking; in checked studies, under half of them reflect an unresolved V gene, and why the rest are absent is not known. V, J and clone size are those of that table, while D and trimming were read from the DNA. The sample table contains roughly 20,000 clones; only one count was recorded for 84% of them. Jointly, the top ten make up roughly 23% of the sample.

Of note for this clone: This clone's antigen is unknown. Per-nucleotide qualities are absent, and no much larger clonotype sits a single base away.

In total, roughly 670 healthy bone marrow donors made up the cohort. All cohort members were sampled while nominally healthy, although unrecorded immune exposures were likely present. CMV serostatus was positive for almost 300 and negative for about half of the roughly 700 cohort members, and was not recorded for this donor. Every donor gave a peripheral blood sample, and the peripheral blood mononuclear cells from that sample were used for TCR beta sequencing. Genomic DNA was extracted from the blood cell samples with the Qiagen DNeasy Blood Extraction Kit. Study-wide findings and limitations: The presence/absence analyses assumed that sequencing depth was roughly uniform across donors, and that assumption may not be true. In a later analysis, several top co-occurrence clusters were reported to appear linked to parvovirus B19, influenza, CMV and Epstein-Barr virus. In a later analysis, most CMV-associated TCR beta chains were found to appear HLA-restricted, with HLA associations seemingly driven largely by CMV exposure. In an earlier analysis of approximately 590 of the donors, most TCR beta V segments were observed in productive rearrangements about 87% or about 30% of the time, broadly matching IMGT annotations. Most TCR sequences were observed very rarely across donors, whereas some public TCRs were present in many individuals. In a later genetic analysis, fewer N-insertions in productive TCRs were reported among donors in an Asian-associated ancestry cluster than the approximately 670-donor mean. HLA typing was unavailable for some donors at each locus, so association tests used only the typed subset. Linkage disequilibrium might explain the correlated functional status among segregating V segments, but an unknown experimental factor could not be excluded. The study listed 150 to 200 TCR beta chains as associated with cytomegalovirus. Roughly 17 rarely observed V segments, including chromosome 9 orphons, were excluded from the earlier analysis of approximately 600 of the donors because counts were too low. CMV serostatus was the only immune exposure information available for the cohort. Only TCR beta chains were sequenced in this cohort, and the absence of alpha or paired-chain data limited detectable features. Strong co-occurrence of HLA alleles, especially DR and DQ, made assigning TCR associations to individual alleles difficult. A cluster of highly shared sequence variants was judged likely to represent a technical artifact of the sequencing pipeline. In a later analysis, HLA-associated TCR beta chains were found to be more clonally expanded and to have lower generation probabilities than equally common non-associated chains. The classifier was reported to diagnose cytomegalovirus status with high specificity and sensitivity in both the original cohort and the validation cohort. A few of the identified cytomegalovirus-associated TCR beta chains were confirmed in vitro to be specific for cytomegalovirus antigens. In a later analysis, TCR association rates were found to vary across HLA loci, with the most associated TCRs seen for DRB1 alleles and the fewest for HLA-C alleles. A further reported finding was that TCR beta sequences accurately predicted the HLA-A and HLA-B alleles for most subjects in the first cohort. It was suggested by the authors that the approach could potentially be generalized to other disease states and immunological phenotypes. In a later analysis, 15,000 to 20,000 TCR beta sequences were associated with specific HLA alleles at a false discovery rate of 0.05. V-gene and J-gene trimming of TCR beta chains was associated with a missense DCLRE1C variant in a later genetic analysis, and the association was replicated in an independent cohort.

The origin of this receptor is a human donor in good health. The sequenced sample was PBMCs.

In nucleotide form, the sequence is TGTGCCAGCAGCCGGACAGGAGTAAACACTGAAGCTTTCTTT. Its product reads: CASSRTGVNTEAFF. This sequence uses TRBV11-3 and TRBJ1-1; 7 central bases correspond to TRBD1. The CDR3, from cysteine to phenylalanine, totals 14 residues. Only CDR3 DNA remains: 42 bases, in frame from the first base. The germline V gene provides CDR1 SGHNT and CDR2 YENEEA. Here V drops 5 bases and J drops 2 bases, and the junction holds 5 bases not matched to any gene.